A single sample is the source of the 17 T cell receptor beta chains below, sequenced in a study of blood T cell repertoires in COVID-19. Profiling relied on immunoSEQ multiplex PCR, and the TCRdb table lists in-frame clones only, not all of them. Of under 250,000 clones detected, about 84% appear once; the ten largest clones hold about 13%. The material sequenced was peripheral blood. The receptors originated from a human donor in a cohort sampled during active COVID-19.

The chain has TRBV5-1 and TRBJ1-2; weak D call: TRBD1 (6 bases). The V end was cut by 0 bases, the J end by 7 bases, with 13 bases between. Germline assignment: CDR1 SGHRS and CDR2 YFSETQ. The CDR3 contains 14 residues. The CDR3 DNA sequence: TGCGCCAGCAGCTTGGCCGGCAGGGGATCTGGCTACACCTTC. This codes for CASSLAGRGSGYTF.

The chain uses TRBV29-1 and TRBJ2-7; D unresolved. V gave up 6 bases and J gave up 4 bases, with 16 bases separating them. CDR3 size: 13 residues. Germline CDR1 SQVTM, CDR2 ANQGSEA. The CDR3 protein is CSVRSPITYEQYF. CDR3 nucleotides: TGCAGCGTCCGGTCCCCAATTACGTACGAGCAGTACTTC.

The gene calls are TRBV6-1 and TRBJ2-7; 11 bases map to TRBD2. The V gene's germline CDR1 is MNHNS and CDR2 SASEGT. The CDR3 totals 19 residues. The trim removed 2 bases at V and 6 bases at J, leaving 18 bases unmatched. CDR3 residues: CASSESPPRTSGYKSEQYF. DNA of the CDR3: TGTGCCAGCAGTGAATCCCCCCCACGGACTAGCGGGTACAAAAGCGAGCAGTACTTC.

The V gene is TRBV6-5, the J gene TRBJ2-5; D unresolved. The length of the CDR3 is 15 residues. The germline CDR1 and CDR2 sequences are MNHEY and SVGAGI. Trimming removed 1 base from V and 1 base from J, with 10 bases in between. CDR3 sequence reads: CASSYWNGPQETQYF. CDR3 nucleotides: TGTGCCAGCAGTTACTGGAATGGGCCCCAAGAGACCCAGTACTTC.

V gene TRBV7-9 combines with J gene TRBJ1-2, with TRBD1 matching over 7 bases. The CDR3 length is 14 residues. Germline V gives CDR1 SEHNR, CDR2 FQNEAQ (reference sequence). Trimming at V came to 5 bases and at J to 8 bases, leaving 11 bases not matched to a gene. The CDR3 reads CASSLSDRVLGYTF. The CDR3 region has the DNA TGTGCCAGCAGCCTAAGTGACAGGGTGCTCGGCTACACCTTC.

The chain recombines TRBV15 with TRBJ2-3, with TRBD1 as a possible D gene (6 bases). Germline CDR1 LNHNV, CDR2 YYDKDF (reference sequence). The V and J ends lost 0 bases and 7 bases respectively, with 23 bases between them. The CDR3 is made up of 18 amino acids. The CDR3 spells CATSRDSATGVGVNTQYF. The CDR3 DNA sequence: TGTGCCACCAGCAGAGATTCGGCGACAGGCGTGGGGGTGAATACGCAGTATTTT.

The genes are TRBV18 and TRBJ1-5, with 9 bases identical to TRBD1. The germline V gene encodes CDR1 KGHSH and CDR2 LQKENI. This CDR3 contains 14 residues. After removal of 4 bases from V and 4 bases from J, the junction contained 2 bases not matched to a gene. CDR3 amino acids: CASSQGQGNQPQHF. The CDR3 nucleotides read TGTGCCAGCTCACAGGGACAGGGAAATCAGCCCCAGCATTTT.

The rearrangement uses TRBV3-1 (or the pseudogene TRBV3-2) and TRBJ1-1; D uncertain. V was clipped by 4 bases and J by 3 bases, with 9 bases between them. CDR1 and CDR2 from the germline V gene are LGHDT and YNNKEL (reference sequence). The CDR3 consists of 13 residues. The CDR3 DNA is TGTGCCAGCAGCCGGGCGACATACACTGAAGCTTTCTTT. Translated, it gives CASSRATYTEAFF.

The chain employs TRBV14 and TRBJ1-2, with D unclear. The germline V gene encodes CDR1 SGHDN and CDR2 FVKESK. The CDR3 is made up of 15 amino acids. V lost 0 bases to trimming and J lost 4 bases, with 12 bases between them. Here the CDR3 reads CASSQDLRGGYGYTF. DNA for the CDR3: TGTGCCAGCAGCCAAGATCTTCGGGGAGGCTATGGCTACACCTTC.

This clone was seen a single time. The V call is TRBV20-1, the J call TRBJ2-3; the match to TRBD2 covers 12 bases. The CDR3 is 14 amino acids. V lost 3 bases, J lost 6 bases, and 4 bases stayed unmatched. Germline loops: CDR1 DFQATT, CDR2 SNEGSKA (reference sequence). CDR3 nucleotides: TGCAGTGCTAGTCTCCTAGCGGGGGGGGATACGCAGTATTTT. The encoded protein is CSASLLAGGDTQYF.

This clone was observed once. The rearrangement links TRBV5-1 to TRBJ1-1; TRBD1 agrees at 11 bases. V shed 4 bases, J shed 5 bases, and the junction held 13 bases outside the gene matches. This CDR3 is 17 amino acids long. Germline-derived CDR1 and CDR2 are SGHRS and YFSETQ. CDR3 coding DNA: TGCGCCAGCAGCCCCGGACAGGGGGCTTTAGTTAGTACTGAAGCTTTCTTT. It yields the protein CASSPGQGALVSTEAFF.

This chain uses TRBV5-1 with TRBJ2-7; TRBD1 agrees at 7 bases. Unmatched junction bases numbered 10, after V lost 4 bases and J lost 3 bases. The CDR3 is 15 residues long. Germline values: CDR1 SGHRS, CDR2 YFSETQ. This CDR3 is CASSPRAGGFYEQYF. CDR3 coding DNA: TGCGCCAGCAGCCCCCGGGCAGGGGGATTCTACGAGCAGTACTTC.

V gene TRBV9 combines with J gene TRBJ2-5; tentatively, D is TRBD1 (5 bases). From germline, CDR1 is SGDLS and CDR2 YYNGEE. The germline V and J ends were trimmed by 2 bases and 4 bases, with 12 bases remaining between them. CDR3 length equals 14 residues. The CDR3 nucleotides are TGTGCCAGCAGCGTCGCCCCGCAGGGAGAGACCCAGTACTTC. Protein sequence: CASSVAPQGETQYF.

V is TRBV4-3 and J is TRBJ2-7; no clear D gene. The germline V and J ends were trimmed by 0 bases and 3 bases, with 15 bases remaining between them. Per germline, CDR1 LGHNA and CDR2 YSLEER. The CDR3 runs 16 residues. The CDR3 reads CASSQDLAYPGYEQYF. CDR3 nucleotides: TGCGCCAGCAGCCAAGATCTTGCTTACCCGGGCTACGAGCAGTACTTC.

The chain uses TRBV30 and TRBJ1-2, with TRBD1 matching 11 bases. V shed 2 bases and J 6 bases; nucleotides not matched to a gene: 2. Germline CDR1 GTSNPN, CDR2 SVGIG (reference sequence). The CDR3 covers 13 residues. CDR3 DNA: TGTGCCTGGAGTAGGGACAGGGGGAATGGCTACACCTTC. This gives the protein CAWSRDRGNGYTF.

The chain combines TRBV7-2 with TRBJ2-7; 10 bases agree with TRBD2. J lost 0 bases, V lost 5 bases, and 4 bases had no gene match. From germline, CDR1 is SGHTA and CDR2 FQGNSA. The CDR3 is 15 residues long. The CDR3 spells CASSVSGRSSYEQYF. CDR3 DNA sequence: TGTGCCAGCAGCGTTAGCGGGAGGAGCTCCTACGAGCAGTACTTC.

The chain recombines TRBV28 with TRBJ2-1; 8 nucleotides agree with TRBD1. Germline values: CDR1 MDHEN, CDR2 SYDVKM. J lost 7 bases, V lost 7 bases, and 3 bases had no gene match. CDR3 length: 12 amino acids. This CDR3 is CASKTGGNEQFF. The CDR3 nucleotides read TGTGCCAGCAAAACAGGGGGAAATGAGCAGTTCTTC.